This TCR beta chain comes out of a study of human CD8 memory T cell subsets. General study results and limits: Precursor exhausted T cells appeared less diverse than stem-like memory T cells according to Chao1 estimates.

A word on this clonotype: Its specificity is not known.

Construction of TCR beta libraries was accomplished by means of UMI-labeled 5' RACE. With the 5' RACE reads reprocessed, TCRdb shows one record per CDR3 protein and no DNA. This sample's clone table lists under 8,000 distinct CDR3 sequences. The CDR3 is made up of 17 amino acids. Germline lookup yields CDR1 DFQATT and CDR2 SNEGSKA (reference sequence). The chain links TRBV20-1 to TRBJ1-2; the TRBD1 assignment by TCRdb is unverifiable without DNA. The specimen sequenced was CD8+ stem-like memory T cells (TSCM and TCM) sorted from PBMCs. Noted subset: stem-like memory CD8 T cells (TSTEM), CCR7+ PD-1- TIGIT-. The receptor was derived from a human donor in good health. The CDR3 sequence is CSARGVSWGQEFDGYTF.